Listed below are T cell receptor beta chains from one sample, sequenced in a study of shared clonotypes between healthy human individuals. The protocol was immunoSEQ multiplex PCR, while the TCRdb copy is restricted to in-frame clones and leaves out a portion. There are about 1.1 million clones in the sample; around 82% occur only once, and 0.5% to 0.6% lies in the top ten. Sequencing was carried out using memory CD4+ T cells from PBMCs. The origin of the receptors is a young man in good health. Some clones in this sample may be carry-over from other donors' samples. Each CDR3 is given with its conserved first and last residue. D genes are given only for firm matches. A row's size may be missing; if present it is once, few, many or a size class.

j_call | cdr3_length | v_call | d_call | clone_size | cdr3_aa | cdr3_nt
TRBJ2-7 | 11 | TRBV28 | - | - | CASTSFREQYF | TGTGCCAGCACATCATTCAGGGAGCAGTACTTC
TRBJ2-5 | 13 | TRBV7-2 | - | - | CASSSGPSETQYF | TGTGCCAGCAGCTCCGGGCCCTCGGAGACCCAGTACTTC
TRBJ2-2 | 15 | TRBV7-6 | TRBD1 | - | CASSLAGQGPGELFF | TGTGCCAGCAGCTTAGCGGGACAGGGTCCCGGGGAGCTGTTTTTT
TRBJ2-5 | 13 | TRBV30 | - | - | CAWSISMQETQYF | TGTGCCTGGAGTATTTCGATGCAAGAGACCCAGTACTTC
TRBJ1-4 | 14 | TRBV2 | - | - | CASSQDSRSEKLFF | TGTGCCAGCAGCCAGGACAGCCGTTCGGAAAAACTGTTTTTT
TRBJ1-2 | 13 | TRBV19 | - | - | CASSITGPYGYTF | TGTGCCAGTAGTATCACAGGACCCTATGGCTACACCTTC
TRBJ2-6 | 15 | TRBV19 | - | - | CASSPTGSGANVLTF | TGTGCCAGTAGCCCCACAGGGTCCGGGGCCAACGTCCTGACTTTC
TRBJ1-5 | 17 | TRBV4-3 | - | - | CASSQDPTAAFNQPQHF | TGCGCCAGCAGCCAAGATCCGACAGCGGCTTTCAATCAGCCCCAGCATTTT
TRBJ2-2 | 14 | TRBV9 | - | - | CASTRRENTGELFF | TGTGCCAGCACCCGTCGGGAGAACACCGGGGAGCTGTTTTTT
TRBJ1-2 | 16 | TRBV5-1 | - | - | CASSRGPVDALYGYTF | TGCGCCAGCAGCCGAGGGCCCGTGGATGCCCTCTATGGCTACACCTTC
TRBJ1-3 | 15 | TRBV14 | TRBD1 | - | CASARDSFLGNTIYF | TGTGCCAGCGCCCGGGACAGCTTCCTCGGAAACACCATATATTTT
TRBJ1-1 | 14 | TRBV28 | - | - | CASSLGGLIAEAFF | TGTGCCAGCAGTTTGGGGGGTCTTATCGCTGAAGCTTTCTTT
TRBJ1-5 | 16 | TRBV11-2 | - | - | CASSLGGAVSDQPQHF | TGTGCCAGCAGCTTAGGCGGTGCCGTTTCCGATCAGCCCCAGCATTTT
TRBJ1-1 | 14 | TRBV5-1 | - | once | CASSVQGLVTEAFF | TGCGCCAGCAGCGTCCAGGGGCTAGTCACTGAAGCTTTCTTT
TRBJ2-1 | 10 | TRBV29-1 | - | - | CGGSGTRQFF | TGCGGGGGGTCAGGGACCAGGCAGTTCTTC
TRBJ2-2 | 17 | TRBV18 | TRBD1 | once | CASSPPNRGPNTGELFF | TGTGCCAGCTCACCCCCAAACAGGGGGCCGAACACCGGGGAGCTGTTTTTT
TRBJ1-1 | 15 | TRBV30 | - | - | CAWSVLLGKNTEAFF | TGTGCCTGGAGTGTACTACTGGGAAAGAACACTGAAGCTTTCTTT
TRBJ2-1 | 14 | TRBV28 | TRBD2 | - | CASKNSGRTVEQFF | TGTGCCAGCAAAAATAGCGGGAGGACGGTTGAGCAGTTCTTC
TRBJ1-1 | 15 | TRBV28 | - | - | CASSYPGFLNTEAFF | TGTGCCAGCAGTTACCCGGGATTTCTGAACACTGAAGCTTTCTTT
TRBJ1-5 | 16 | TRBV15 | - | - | CATSRDDGLGNQPQHF | TGTGCCACCAGCAGAGATGACGGTTTGGGGAATCAGCCCCAGCATTTT
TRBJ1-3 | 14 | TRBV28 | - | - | CASINSNSGNTIYF | TGTGCCAGCATAAATTCGAACTCTGGAAACACCATATATTTT
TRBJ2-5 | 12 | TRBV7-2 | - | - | CASSSGPGVKYF | TGTGCCAGCAGCTCAGGGCCGGGTGTTAAGTACTTC
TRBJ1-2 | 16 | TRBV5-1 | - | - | CASSLGGGSLSYGYTF | TGCGCCAGCAGCTTGGGGGGTGGCAGCTTAAGCTATGGCTACACCTTC
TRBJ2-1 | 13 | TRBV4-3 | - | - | CASSSQAYNEQFF | TGCGCCAGCAGCTCTCAGGCGTACAATGAGCAGTTCTTC
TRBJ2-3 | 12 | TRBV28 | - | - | CAIKGNPDTQYF | TGTGCCATAAAGGGGAACCCAGATACGCAGTATTTT
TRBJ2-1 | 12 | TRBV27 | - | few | CASSPLSNEQFF | TGTGCCAGCAGTCCCCTTTCGAATGAGCAGTTCTTC
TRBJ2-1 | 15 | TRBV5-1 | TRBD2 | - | CASSPRGSSYNEQFF | TGCGCCAGCAGTCCCCGCGGGAGCTCCTACAATGAGCAGTTCTTC
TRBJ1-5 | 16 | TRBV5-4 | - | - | CASHLGAPGSNQPQHF | TGTGCCAGCCATCTCGGGGCACCCGGGAGCAATCAGCCCCAGCATTTT
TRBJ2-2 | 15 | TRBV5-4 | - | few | CASSLLAANTGELFF | TGTGCCAGCAGCTTGTTAGCGGCCAACACCGGGGAGCTGTTTTTT
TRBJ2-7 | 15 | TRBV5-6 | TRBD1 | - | CASSLARDRGLGQYF | TGTGCCAGCAGCTTGGCGCGGGACAGGGGGTTAGGGCAGTACTTC
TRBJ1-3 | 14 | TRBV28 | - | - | CASSLQIPGNTIYF | TGTGCCAGCAGTTTACAGATTCCCGGAAACACCATATATTTT
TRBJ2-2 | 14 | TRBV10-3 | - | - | CAITPDSNTGELFF | TGTGCCATCACTCCGGACTCGAACACCGGGGAGCTGTTTTTT
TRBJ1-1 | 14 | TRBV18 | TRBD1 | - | CASSRGQGNAEAFF | TGTGCCAGCTCAAGGGGACAGGGGAACGCTGAAGCTTTCTTT
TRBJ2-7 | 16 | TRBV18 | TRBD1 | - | CASSPPRTGGTYEQYF | TGTGCCAGCTCACCACCAAGGACAGGTGGCACCTACGAGCAGTACTTC
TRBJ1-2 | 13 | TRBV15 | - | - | CATSRGVLRGYTF | TGTGCCACCAGCAGAGGGGTCCTCCGCGGCTACACCTTC
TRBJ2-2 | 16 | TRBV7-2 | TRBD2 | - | CASSQNGVAGTGELFF | TGTGCCAGCAGCCAAAACGGGGTAGCGGGAACCGGGGAGCTGTTTTTT
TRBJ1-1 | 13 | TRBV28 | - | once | CASSSTGNTEAFF | TGTGCCAGCAGTTCCACGGGAAACACTGAAGCTTTCTTT
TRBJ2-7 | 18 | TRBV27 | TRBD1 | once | CASSSNNFPGQLAYEQYF | TGTGCCAGCAGTTCGAACAACTTCCCGGGACAGTTAGCCTACGAGCAGTACTTC
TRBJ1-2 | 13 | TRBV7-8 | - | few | CASSVDSSYGYTF | TGTGCCAGCAGCGTGGACAGCTCCTATGGCTACACCTTC
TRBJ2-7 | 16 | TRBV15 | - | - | CATSRDLGTYTYEQYF | TGTGCCACCAGCAGAGATCTCGGGACCTATACCTACGAGCAGTACTTC
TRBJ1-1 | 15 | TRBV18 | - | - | CASSPLAGADTEAFF | TGTGCCAGCTCACCACTGGCGGGAGCGGACACTGAAGCTTTCTTT
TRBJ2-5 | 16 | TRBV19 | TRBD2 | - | CASSIDLSGIGETQYF | TGTGCCAGTAGTATAGACCTTAGCGGGATTGGAGAGACCCAGTACTTC
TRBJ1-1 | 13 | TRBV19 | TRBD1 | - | CASSGADRAMAFF | TGTGCCAGTAGTGGAGCGGACAGGGCAATGGCTTTCTTT
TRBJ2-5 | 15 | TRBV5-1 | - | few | CASTSGYRVQETQYF | TGCGCCAGCACCTCGGGATACAGGGTCCAAGAGACCCAGTACTTC
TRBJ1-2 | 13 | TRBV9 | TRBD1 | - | CASSETGTYGYTF | TGTGCCAGCAGCGAGACAGGGACCTATGGCTACACCTTC
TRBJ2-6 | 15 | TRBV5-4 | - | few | CASSPGVSGANVLTF | TGTGCCAGCAGCCCAGGGGTCTCTGGGGCCAACGTCCTGACTTTC
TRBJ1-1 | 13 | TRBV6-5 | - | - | CASSYSGRTEAFF | TGTGCCAGCAGTTACTCGGGTCGGACTGAAGCTTTCTTT